This passage covers 11 T cell receptor beta chains from one sample sequenced in a study of cytotoxic CD8 clonotypes in ibrutinib-treated CLL. Method: immunoSEQ multiplex PCR; TCRdb's copy keeps in-frame clones and lacks some. The sample yields 150,000 or so clones, roughly 86% seen once. This material consisted of PBMCs, taken after 12 months of ibrutinib treatment. The receptors were sampled from a human donor with chronic lymphocytic leukemia.

This sequence joins TRBV7-2 and TRBJ2-1; D may be TRBD2 (6 bases). V dropped 1 base and J dropped 10 bases, with 8 bases sitting between them. The CDR3 covers 12 residues. Looked up from germline, CDR1 is SGHTA and CDR2 is FQGNSA. CDR3 coding DNA: TGTGCCAGCAGCTTAGGGCGGGACGAGCAGTTCTTC. It is translated as CASSLGRDEQFF.

V and J are TRBV5-1 and TRBJ1-2; 8 nucleotides agree with TRBD1. The CDR3 consists of 13 residues. Germline-derived CDR1 and CDR2 are SGHRS and YFSETQ. V was clipped by 4 bases and J by 6 bases; unmatched bases: 5. The DNA for the CDR3 is TGCGCCAGCAGCCCCGGACAGGGCCATGGCTACACCTTC. This encodes CASSPGQGHGYTF.

The CDR3 nucleotides are TGTGCCAGCAGCTTAGGGGGGACTAGCGGGAGGGCATCCTACGAGCAGTACTTC. This sequence encodes CASSLGGTSGRASYEQYF. This chain uses TRBV7-9 with TRBJ2-7, with 16 bases identical to TRBD2. Germline CDR1 and CDR2: SEHNR and FQNEAQ (reference sequence). The CDR3 consists of 18 residues. V gave up 1 base and J gave up 1 base; unmatched junction bases: 4.

The chain links TRBV9 to TRBJ2-5; TRBD1 matches 7 bases. Trimming cost V 0 bases and J 4 bases; bases outside gene matches: 6. The germline CDR1 and CDR2 sequences are SGDLS and YYNGEE. The CDR3 has 15 amino acids. The CDR3 DNA is TGTGCCAGCAGCGTAGTAGGGGGCGGCGGAGAGACCCAGTACTTC. Its translation: CASSVVGGGGETQYF.

This chain connects TRBV7-2 to TRBJ1-4, with D possibly TRBD1 on 5 matching bases. The CDR3 loop spans 17 amino acids. With 5 bases removed from V and 3 bases from J, the gap between germline ends came to 19 bases. Germline values: CDR1 SGHTA, CDR2 FQGNSA. Written as DNA, the CDR3 is TGTGCCAGCAGCCCCGTAGGGGCAGGGCTTGCTAATGAAAAACTGTTTTTT. This gives the protein CASSPVGAGLANEKLFF.

This clone has more than one count but fewer than ten. The V call is TRBV28, the J call TRBJ2-7; 11 bases agree with TRBD1. Losses at the gene ends were 10 bases for V and 2 bases for J; bases not matched to a gene: 1. The CDR3 loop spans 12 amino acids. CDR1 MDHEN and CDR2 SYDVKM come from the germline V gene. The CDR3 reads CATGQGAYEQYF. Written as DNA, the CDR3 is TGTGCCACGGGACAGGGGGCCTACGAGCAGTACTTC.

Turning to this clone: A much larger clone lies a single base off, so this may be a read error. The J gene is TRBJ1-5, the V gene TRBV4-2; D is uncertain. The V end was cut by 4 bases, the J end by 1 base, with 5 bases between. Germline V gene lookup returns CDR1 LGHNA and CDR2 YNFKEQ. The CDR3 contains 13 residues. CDR3 region: CASSLGSNQPQHF. Here the CDR3 DNA reads TGTGCCAGCAGCCTCGGAAGCAATCAGCCCCAGCATTTT.

The V and J genes are TRBV5-6 and TRBJ2-1; D may be TRBD1 (6 bases). The germline V gene encodes CDR1 SGHDT and CDR2 YYEEEE. V lost 0 bases and J 0 bases, leaving 10 bases between the germline ends. The CDR3 covers 16 residues. Here the CDR3 reads CASSLEDRLSYNEQFF. DNA for the CDR3: TGTGCCAGCAGCTTGGAGGACAGACTCTCCTACAATGAGCAGTTCTTC.

The chain joins TRBV5-8 to TRBJ2-7, with D tentatively TRBD1 (5 bases). This CDR3 region has 13 residues. V was pared by 2 bases and J by 2 bases, with 8 bases between. The germline CDR1 and CDR2 sequences are SGHTS and YDEGEE. In nucleotides, the CDR3 is TGTGCCAGCAGCTTCAGGGTTGCCTACGAGCAGTACTTC. Its protein product is CASSFRVAYEQYF.

This clone showed up just a few times. The V call is TRBV2, the J call TRBJ1-1, with 8 bases that match TRBD1. The germline V gene encodes CDR1 SNHLY and CDR2 FYNNEI. Trimming at V came to 3 bases and at J to 7 bases, leaving 7 bases not matched to a gene. This CDR3 has 14 residues. The CDR3 DNA is TGTGCCAGCAGTGAGGACAGGGTGGGATTTGAAGCTTTCTTT. This translates into CASSEDRVGFEAFF. Based on the CDR3 plus reference TRBV2 and TRBJ1-1, the full variable domain is EPEVTQTPSHQVTQMGQEVILRCVPISNHLYFYWYRQILGQKVEFLVSFYNNEISEKSEIFDDQFSVERPDGSNFTLKIRSTKLEDSAMYFCASSEDRVGFEAFFGQGTRLTVV.

V is TRBV25-1 and J is TRBJ1-1, with a weak D call TRBD1 (5 bases). The CDR3 has 15 amino acids. V lost 4 bases, J lost 4 bases, and 16 bases lay in between. The germline V gene has CDR1 MGHDK and CDR2 SYGVNS. In DNA, the CDR3 is TGTGCCAGCAGTGGGCCTGCGACGGGGGTCACTGAAGCTTTCTTT. It encodes CASSGPATGVTEAFF.